The T cell receptor (beta chain) described here comes from a study of blood T cell repertoires in COVID-19. Germline CDR1 is MNHEY and CDR2 is SMNVEV (reference sequence). The CDR3 runs to 14 residues. Trimming took 3 bases from V and 8 from J, leaving 14 bases between them. The repertoire was sequenced with immunoSEQ multiplex PCR; TCRdb's copy has only in-frame clones and lacks some. The sample has 200,000 to 250,000 clones, 85% to 90% seen once. This sequence originates from a man aged 25-40 years with COVID-19, enrolled during active disease. Sequencing used peripheral blood. This rearrangement joins TRBV27 to TRBJ2-1; TRBD2 is a possible D gene (5 bases). The CDR3 protein is CASSFRSGNDEQFF. In nucleotides, the CDR3 is TGTGCCAGCAGTTTCCGAAGCGGTAATGATGAGCAGTTCTTC.